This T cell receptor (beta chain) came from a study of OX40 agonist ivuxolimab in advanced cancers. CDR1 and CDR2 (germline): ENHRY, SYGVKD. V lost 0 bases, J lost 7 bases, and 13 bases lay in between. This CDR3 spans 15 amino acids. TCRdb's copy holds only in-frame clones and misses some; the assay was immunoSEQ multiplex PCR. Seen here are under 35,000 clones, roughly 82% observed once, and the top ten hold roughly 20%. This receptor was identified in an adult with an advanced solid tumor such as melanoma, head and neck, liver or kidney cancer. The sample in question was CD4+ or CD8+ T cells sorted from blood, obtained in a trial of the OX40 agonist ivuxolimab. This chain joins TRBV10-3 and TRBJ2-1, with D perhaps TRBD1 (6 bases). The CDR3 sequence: CAISESGARGNEQFF. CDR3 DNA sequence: TGTGCCATCAGTGAGTCGGGGGCTAGGGGAAATGAGCAGTTCTTC.